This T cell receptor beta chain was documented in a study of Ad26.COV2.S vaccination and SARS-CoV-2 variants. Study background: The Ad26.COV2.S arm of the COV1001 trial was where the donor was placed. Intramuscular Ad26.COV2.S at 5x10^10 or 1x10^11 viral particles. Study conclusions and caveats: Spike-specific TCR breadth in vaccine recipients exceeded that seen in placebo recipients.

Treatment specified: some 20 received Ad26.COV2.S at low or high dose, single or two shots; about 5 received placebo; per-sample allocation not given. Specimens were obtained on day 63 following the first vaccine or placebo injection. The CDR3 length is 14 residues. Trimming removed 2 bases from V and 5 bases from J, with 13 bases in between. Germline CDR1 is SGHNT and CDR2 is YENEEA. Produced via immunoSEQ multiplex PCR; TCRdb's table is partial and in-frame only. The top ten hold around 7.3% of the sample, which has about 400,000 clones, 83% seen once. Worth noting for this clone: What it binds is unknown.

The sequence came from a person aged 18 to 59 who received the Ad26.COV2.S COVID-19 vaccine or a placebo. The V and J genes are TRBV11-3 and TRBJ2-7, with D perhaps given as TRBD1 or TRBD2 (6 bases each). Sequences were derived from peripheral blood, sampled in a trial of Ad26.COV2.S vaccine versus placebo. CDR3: CASSLTGRRDEQYF. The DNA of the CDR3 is TGTGCCAGCAGCTTAACAGGGAGGAGGGACGAGCAGTACTTC.